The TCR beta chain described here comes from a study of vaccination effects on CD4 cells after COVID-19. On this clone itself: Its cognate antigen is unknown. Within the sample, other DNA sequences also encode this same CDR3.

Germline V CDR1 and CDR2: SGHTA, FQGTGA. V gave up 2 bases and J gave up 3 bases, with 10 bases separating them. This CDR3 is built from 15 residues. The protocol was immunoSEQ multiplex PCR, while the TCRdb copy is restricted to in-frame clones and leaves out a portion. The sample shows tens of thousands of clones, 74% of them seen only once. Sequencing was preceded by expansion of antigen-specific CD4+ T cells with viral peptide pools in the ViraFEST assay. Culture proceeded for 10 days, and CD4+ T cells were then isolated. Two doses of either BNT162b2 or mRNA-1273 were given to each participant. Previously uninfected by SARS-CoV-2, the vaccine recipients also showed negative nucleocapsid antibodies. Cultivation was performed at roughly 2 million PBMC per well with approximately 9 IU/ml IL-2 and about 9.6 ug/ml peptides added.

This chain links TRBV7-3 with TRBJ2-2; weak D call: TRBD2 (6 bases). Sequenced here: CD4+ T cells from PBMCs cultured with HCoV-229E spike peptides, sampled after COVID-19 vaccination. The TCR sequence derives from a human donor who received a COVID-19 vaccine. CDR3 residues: CASSLAGRDTGELFF. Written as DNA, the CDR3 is TGTGCCAGCAGCTTAGCGGGGCGGGACACCGGGGAGCTGTTTTTT.